This T cell receptor beta chain came from a study of blood T cell repertoires in COVID-19. Study overall: Nucleic acid was either cDNA or gDNA, and it came from T cells, B-cell-depleted T cells, or PBMCs.

The CDR3 extends over 16 amino acids. In the original analysis: Amplification with reference gene primers provided the estimates of nucleated cell counts. Repertoires were generated with immunoSEQ multiplex PCR, while TCRdb's copy carries only in-frame clones and drops some. D and trimming come from the DNA, and the V and J calls and clone size come from that table. This sample yields about 110,000 clones, of which about four fifths are seen a single time; roughly 15% belongs to the top ten. The source material was peripheral blood. This chain joins TRBV21-1 and TRBJ2-1; the table's TRBD2 call for D was not verified on the DNA. TRBV21-1 is a pseudogene. The TCR sequence derives from a woman of 80 years or more with acute or convalescent COVID-19. CDR3 residues: CASSKKKKGGDNEQFF. The CDR3, as DNA: TGTGCCAGCAGCAAAAAGAAAAAGGGGGGGGACAATGAGCAGTTCTTC.